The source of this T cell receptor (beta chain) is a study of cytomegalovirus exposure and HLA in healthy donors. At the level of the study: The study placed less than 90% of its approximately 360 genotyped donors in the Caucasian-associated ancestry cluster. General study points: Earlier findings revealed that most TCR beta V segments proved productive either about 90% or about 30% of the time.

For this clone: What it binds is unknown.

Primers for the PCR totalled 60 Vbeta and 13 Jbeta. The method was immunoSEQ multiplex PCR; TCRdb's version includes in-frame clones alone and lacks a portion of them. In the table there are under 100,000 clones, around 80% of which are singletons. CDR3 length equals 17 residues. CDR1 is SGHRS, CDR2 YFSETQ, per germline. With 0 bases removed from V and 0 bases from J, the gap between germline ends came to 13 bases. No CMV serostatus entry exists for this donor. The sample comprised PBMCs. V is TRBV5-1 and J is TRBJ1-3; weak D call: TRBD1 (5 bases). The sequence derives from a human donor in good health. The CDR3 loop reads CASSLGAGAPSGNTIYF. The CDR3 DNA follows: TGCGCCAGCAGCTTGGGGGCTGGGGCCCCCTCTGGAAACACCATATATTTT.